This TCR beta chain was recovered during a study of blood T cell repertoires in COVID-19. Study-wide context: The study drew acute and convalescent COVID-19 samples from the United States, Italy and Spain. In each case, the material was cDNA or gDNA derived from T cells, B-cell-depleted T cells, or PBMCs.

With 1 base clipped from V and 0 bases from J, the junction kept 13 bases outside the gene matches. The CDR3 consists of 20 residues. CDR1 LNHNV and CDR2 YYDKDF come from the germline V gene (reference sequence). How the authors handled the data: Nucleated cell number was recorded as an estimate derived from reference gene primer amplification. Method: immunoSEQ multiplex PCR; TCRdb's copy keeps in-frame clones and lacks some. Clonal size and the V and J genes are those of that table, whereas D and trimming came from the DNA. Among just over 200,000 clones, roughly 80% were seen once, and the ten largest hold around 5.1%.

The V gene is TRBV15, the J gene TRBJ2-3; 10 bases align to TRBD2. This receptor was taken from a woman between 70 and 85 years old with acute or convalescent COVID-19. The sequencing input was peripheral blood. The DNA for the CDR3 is TGTGCCACCAGCAGAGTGGCCCTCGGACTAGCGGAAGCTAGCACAGATACGCAGTATTTT. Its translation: CATSRVALGLAEASTDTQYF. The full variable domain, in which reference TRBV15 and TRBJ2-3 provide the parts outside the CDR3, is DAMVIQNPRYQVTQFGKPVTLSCSQTLNHNVMYWYQQKSSQAPKLLFHYYDKDFNNEADTPDNFQSRRPNTSFCFLDIRSPGLGDTAMYLCATSRVALGLAEASTDTQYFGPGTRLTVL.